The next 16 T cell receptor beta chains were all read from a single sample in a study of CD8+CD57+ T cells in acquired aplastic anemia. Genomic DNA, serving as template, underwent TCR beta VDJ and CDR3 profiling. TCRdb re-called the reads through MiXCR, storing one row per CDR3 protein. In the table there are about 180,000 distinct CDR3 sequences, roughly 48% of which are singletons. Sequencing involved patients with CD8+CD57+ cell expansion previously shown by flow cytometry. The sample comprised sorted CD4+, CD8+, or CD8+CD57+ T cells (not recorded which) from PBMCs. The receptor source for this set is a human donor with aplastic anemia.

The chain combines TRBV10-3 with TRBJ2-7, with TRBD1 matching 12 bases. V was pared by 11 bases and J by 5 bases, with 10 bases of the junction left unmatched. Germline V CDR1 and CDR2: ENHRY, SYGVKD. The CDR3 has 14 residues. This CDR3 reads CAAAGGTGGNEQYF. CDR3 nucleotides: TGTGCCGCAGCGGGCGGGACAGGGGGCAACGAGCAGTACTTC.

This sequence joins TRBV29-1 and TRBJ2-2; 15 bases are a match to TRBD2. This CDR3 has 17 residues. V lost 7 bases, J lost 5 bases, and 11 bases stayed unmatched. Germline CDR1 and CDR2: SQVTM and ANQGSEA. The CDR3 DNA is TGCAGCGCCCGGACTAGCGGGAGGGCCTCGGGGACCGGGGAGCTGTTTTTT. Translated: CSARTSGRASGTGELFF.

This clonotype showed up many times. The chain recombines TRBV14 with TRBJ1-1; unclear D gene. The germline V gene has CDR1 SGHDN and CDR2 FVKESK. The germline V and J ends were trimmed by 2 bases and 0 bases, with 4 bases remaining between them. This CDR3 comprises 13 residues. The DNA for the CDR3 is TGTGCCAGCAGCCAAAAGGTGAACACTGAAGCTTTCTTT. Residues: CASSQKVNTEAFF.

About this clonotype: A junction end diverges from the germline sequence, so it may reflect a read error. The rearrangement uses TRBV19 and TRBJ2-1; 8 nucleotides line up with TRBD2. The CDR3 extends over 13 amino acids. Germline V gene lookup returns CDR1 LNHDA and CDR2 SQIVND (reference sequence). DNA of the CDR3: TGTGCCAGTATGGTGGTAGCGGGACGGGAGCGGTTCTTC. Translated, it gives CASMVVAGRERFF.

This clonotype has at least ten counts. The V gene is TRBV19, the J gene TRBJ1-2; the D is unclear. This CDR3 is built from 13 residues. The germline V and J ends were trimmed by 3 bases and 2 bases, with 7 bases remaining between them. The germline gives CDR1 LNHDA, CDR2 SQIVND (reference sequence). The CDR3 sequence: CASSIGENYGYTF. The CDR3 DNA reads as TGTGCCAGTAGTATTGGTGAAAACTATGGCTACACCTTC. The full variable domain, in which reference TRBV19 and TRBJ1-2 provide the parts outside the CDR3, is DGGITQSPKYLFRKEGQNVTLSCEQNLNHDAMYWYRQDPGQGLRLIYYSQIVNDFQKGDIAEGYSVSREKKESFPLTVTSAQKNPTAFYLCASSIGENYGYTFGSGTRLTVV.

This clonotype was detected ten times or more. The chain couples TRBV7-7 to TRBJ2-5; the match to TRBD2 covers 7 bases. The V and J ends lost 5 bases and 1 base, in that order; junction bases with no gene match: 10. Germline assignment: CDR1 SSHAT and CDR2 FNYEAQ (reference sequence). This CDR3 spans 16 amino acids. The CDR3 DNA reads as TGTGCCAGCAGCCCCCTCAGGTCTAGCGGCCAAGAGACCCAGTACTTC. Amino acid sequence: CASSPLRSSGQETQYF.

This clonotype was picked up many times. The CDR3 loop reads CASTVGRNQPQHF. DNA for the CDR3: TGTGCCAGCACTGTGGGTCGCAATCAGCCCCAGCATTTT. The rearrangement uses TRBV6-1 and TRBJ1-5; D not resolved. The CDR3 is 13 residues long. V dropped 7 bases and J dropped 2 bases, with 9 bases sitting between them. In germline, CDR1 is MNHNS, CDR2 SASEGT.

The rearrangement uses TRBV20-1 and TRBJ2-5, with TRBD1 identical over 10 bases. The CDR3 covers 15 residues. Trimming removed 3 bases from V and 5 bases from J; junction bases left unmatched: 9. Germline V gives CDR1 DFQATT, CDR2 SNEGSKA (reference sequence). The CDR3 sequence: CSASLTGQGGETQYF. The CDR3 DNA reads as TGCAGTGCTAGCCTAACCGGACAGGGGGGCGAGACCCAGTACTTC.

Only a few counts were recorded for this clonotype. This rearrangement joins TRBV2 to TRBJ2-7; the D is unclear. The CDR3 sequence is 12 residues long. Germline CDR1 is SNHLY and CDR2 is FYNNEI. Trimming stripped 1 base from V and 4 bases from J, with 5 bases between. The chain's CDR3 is CASSEGGYEQYF. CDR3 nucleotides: TGTGCCAGCAGTGAAGGTGGATACGAGCAGTACTTC.

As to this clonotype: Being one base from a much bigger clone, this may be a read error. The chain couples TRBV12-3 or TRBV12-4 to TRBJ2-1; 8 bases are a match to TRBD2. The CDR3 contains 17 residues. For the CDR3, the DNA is TGTGCCGGCAGTTCAAACACGCCGGGACTAGACTACAATGAGCAGTTCTTC. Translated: CAGSSNTPGLDYNEQFF.

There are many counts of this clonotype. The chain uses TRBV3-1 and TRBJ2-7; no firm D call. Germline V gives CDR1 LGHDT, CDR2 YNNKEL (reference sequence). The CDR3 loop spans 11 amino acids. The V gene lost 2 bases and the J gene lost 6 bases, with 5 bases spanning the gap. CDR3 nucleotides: TGTGCCAGCAGCCAATTGAGCGAGCAGTACTTC. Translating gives CASSQLSEQYF.

Written as DNA, the CDR3 is TGCGCCAGCAGCTTGGCCATAGCTGGTCCTGAAGAGCAGTACTTC. This translates into CASSLAIAGPEEQYF. The J gene is TRBJ2-7, the V gene TRBV5-1; no definite D call. Germline V gene data show CDR1 as SGHRS and CDR2 as YFSETQ. CDR3 length: 15 amino acids. Trimming removed 0 bases from V and 7 bases from J, with 17 bases in between.

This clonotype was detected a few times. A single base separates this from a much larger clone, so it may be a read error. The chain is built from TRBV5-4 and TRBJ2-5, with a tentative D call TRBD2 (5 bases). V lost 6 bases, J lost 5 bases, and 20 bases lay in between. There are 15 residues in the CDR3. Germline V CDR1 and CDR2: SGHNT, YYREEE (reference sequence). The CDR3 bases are TGTGCCAGCACCTTTGGAGGAAGAGAGACGGAGACCCAGTACTTC. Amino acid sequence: CASTFGGRETETQYF. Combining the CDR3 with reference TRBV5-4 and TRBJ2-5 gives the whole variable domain ETGVTQSPTHLIKTRGQQVTLRCSSQSGHNTVSWYQQALGQGPQFIFQYYREEENGRGNFPPRFSGLQFPNYSSELNVNALELDDSALYLCASTFGGRETETQYFGPGTRLLVL.

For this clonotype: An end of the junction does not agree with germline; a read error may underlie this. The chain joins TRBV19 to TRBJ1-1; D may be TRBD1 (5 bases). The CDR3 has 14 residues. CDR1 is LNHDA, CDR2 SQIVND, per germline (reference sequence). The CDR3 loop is CASSPGPTGTGAFF. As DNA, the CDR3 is TGTGCCAGTAGCCCGGGACCGACGGGCACTGGAGCTTTCTTT.

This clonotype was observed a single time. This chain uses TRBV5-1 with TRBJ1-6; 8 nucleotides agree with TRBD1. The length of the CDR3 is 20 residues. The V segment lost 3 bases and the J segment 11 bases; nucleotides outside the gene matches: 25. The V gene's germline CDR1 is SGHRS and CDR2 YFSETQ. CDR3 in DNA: TGCGCCAGCAGCTCGCAACCGACTAGGACAGGGTTTGGAACGCACCCACCCCTCCACTTT. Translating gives CASSSQPTRTGFGTHPPLHF.

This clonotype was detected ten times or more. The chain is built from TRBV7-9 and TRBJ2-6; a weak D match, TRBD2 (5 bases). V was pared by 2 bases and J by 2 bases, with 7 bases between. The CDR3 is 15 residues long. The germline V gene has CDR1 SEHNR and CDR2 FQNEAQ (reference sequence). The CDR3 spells CASSLSGTGANVLTF. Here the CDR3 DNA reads TGTGCCAGCAGCTTATCCGGGACTGGGGCCAACGTCCTGACTTTC.